This T cell receptor beta chain stems from a study of T cells in narcolepsy. V lost 5 bases, J lost 3 bases, and 11 bases lay in between. CDR3 length equals 12 residues. Germline V gene sequence: CDR1 SQVTM, CDR2 ANQGSEA. The study, taken as a whole, reports: HCRT-specific and TRIB2-specific autoreactive clonotypes appeared among same-patient CSF and blood CD4+ clonotypes.

To note about this clone: The target antigen is unknown.

TCRdb's copy holds only in-frame clones and misses some; the assay was immunoSEQ multiplex PCR. The data hold 20,000 to 25,000 clones, with approximately 84% observed a single time. Material: CD45RA- memory CD4+ T cells from PBMCs. The rearrangement links TRBV29-1 to TRBJ2-7; no reliable D call. The clonotype was recovered from a human donor with narcolepsy. The CDR3 DNA sequence: TGCAGCGTTACAAAGTCGGTCTACGAGCAGTACTTC. Protein product: CSVTKSVYEQYF.